The source of this T cell receptor (beta chain) is a study of T cell responses to AZD1222 COVID-19 vaccine. Whole-study results and caveats: Just a handful of people given AZD1222 tested seropositive at baseline. CD4 TCRs covered the whole spike, strongest at regions 160-218 and 743-854.

The CDR3 length is 15 residues. V lost 7 bases to trimming and J lost 0 bases, with 13 bases between them. Germline CDR1 and CDR2: LNHDA and SQIVND (reference sequence). Assay used: immunoSEQ multiplex PCR; TCRdb lists only in-frame clones, some missing. The sample yields 120,000 or so clones, around nine tenths seen once. Regarding this clone: What it binds is not known.

The TCR originated in an adult in good health. The sequenced sample was peripheral blood, obtained on day 0 of AZD1222 vaccination. The V and J genes are TRBV19 and TRBJ1-3, with D possibly matching TRBD1 (6 bases). The CDR3 region is CASIPADSSGNTIYF. The DNA of the CDR3 is TGTGCCAGTATCCCCGCGGACAGCTCTGGAAACACCATATATTTT. Supplemented by reference TRBV19 and TRBJ1-3, the full variable domain reads DGGITQSPKYLFRKEGQNVTLSCEQNLNHDAMYWYRQDPGQGLRLIYYSQIVNDFQKGDIAEGYSVSREKKESFPLTVTSAQKNPTAFYLCASIPADSSGNTIYFGEGSWLTVV.